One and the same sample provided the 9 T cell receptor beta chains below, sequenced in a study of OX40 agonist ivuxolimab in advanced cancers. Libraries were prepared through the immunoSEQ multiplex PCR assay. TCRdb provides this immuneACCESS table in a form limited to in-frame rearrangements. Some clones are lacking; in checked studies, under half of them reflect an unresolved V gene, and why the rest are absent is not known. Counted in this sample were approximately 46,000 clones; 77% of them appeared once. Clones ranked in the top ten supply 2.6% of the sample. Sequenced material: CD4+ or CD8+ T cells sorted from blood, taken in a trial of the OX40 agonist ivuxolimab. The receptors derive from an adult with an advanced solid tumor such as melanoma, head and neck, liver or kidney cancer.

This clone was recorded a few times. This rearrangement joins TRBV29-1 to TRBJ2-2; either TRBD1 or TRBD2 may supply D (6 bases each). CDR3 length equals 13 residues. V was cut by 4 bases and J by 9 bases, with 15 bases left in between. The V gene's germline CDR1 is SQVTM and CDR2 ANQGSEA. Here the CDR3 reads CSVGSGAGRELFF. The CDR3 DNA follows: TGCAGCGTTGGTTCAGGGGCGGGAAGGGAGCTGTTTTTT.

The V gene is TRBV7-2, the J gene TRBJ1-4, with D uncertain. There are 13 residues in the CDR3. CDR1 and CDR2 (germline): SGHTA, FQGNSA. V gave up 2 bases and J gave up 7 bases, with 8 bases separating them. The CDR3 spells CASSLTWGEKLFF. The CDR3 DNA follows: TGTGCCAGCAGCTTAACCTGGGGTGAAAAACTGTTTTTT.

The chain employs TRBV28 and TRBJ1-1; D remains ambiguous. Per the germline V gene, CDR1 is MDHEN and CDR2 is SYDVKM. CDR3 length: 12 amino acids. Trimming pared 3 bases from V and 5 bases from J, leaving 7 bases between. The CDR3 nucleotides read TGTGCCAGCAGTTTCAAACGGACTGAAGCTTTCTTT. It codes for CASSFKRTEAFF.

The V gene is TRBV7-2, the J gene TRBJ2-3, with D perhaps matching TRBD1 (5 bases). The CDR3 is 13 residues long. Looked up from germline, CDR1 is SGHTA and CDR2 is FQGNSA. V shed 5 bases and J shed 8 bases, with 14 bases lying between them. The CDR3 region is CASSQLGRSTQYF. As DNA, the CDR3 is TGTGCCAGCAGCCAGTTGGGGCGGAGTACGCAGTATTTT.

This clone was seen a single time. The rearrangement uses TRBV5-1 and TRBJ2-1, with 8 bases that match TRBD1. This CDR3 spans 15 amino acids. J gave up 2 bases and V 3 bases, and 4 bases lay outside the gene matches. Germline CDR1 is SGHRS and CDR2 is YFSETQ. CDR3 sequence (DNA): TGCGCCAGCAGCTCCGGACAGGGCCCCTACAATGAGCAGTTCTTC. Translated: CASSSGQGPYNEQFF.

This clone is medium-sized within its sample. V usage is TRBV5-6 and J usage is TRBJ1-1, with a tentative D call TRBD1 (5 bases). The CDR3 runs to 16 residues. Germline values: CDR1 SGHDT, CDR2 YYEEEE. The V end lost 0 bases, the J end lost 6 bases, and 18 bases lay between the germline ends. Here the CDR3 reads CASSLDPRRGGAEAFF. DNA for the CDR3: TGTGCCAGCAGCTTGGACCCACGGCGGGGAGGGGCTGAAGCTTTCTTT.

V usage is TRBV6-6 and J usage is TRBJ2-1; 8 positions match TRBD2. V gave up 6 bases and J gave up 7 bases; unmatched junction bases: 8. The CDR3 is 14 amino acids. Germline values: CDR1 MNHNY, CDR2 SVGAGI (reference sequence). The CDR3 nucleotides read TGTGCCAGCAGCCGTAGCGGGGCTCGGAATGAGCAGTTCTTC. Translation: CASSRSGARNEQFF.

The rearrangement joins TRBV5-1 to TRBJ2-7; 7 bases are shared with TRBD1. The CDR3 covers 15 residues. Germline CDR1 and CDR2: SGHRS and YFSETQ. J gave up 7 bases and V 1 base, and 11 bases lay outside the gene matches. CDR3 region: CASSLFETGIREQYF. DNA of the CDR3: TGCGCCAGCAGCTTGTTTGAGACAGGGATTCGGGAGCAGTACTTC.

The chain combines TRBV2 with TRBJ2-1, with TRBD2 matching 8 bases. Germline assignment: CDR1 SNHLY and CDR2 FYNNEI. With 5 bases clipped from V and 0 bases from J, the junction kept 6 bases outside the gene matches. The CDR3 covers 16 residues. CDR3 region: CASSRSGASSYNEQFF. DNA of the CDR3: TGTGCCAGCAGTCGTAGCGGGGCCAGCTCCTACAATGAGCAGTTCTTC.